This passage covers 3 T cell receptor beta chains from one sample sequenced in a study of blood T cell repertoires in COVID-19 (dated by TCRdb to the early 2020s). The library was generated by the immunoSEQ multiplex PCR assay. TCRdb holds this immuneACCESS table with in-frame rearrangements only. Some clones are missing; in checked studies, unresolved V genes explain under half, and the rest has no known cause. The sample table records fewer than 200,000 clones; roughly 82% of these occur just once. Together, the top ten hold approximately 8% of the sample. Sequences were obtained from peripheral blood. The source is a woman aged 60-70 years with COVID-19, enrolled during active disease.

This clone has ten or more counts. J is TRBJ1-6 and V is TRBV7-9; D ambiguous. The V gene lost 3 bases and the J gene lost 6 bases, with 6 bases spanning the gap. Germline CDR1 reads SEHNR; CDR2 reads FQNEAQ (reference sequence). The CDR3 is made up of 13 amino acids. CDR3 DNA: TGTGCCAGCAGCTTGGAGGGTAATTCACCCCTCCACTTT. Its translation is CASSLEGNSPLHF.

The chain is built from TRBV6-5 and TRBJ1-1; 8 bases align to TRBD1. This CDR3 has 13 residues. The germline gives CDR1 MNHEY, CDR2 SVGAGI. J lost 3 bases, V lost 7 bases, and 4 bases had no gene match. CDR3 nucleotide sequence: TGTGCCAGCAAGACAGGGGCCGACACTGAAGCTTTCTTT. This codes for CASKTGADTEAFF.

J is TRBJ1-3 and V is TRBV3-1 (or the pseudogene TRBV3-2); TRBD1 might be the D (6 bases). The CDR3 totals 15 residues. V was cut by 3 bases and J by 3 bases, with 12 bases left in between. The V gene's germline CDR1 is LGHDT and CDR2 YNNKEL (reference sequence). The CDR3 DNA follows: TGTGCCAGCAGCCATTTACAGGGTTTTGGAAACACCATATATTTT. Translated, it gives CASSHLQGFGNTIYF.